This T cell receptor beta chain was documented in a study of shared clonotypes between healthy human individuals. Study-wide context: Donor composition was a couple of women and a few men, aged 18 to 49.

Produced via immunoSEQ multiplex PCR; TCRdb's table is partial and in-frame only. The data hold about 2.1 million clones, with roughly 91% observed a single time. Cells designated naive CD8 were CD45RO-negative and were positively selected for CCR7, with terminally differentiated effector memory CD45RA+ cells excluded. Looked up from germline, CDR1 is SGDLS and CDR2 is YYNGEE. The CDR3 length is 17 residues. Trimming stripped 3 bases from V and 1 base from J, with 17 bases between. This clonotype was obtained from a man between 18 and 29 years old in good health. Some clones in this sample may be carry-over from other donors' samples. The chain combines TRBV9 with TRBJ1-5; D is perhaps TRBD1 (6 bases). Input material: naive CD8+ T cells from PBMCs. CDR3 in DNA: TGTGCCAGCAGCGCGAAATACCTACAGGGAAGCAATCAGCCCCAGCATTTT. Translated, it gives CASSAKYLQGSNQPQHF.